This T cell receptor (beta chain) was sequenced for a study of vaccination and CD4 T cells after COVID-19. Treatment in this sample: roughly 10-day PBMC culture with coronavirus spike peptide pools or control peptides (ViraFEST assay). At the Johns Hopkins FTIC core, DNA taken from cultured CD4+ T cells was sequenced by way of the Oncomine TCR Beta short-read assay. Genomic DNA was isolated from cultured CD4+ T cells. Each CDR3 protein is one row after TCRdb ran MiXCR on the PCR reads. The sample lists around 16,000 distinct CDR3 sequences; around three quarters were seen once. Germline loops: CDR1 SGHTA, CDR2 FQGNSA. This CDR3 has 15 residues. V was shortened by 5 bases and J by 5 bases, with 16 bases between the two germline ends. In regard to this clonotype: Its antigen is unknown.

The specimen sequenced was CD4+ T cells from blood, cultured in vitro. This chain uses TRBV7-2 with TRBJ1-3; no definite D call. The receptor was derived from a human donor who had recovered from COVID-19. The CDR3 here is CASSPRGGGRNTIYF. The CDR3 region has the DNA TGTGCCAGCAGCCCCCGCGGCGGCGGGAGAAACACCATATATTTT.